The 21 T cell receptor beta chains given below trace back to one sample, sequenced in a study of OX40 agonist ivuxolimab in advanced cancers. Library preparation was by the immunoSEQ multiplex PCR assay. The clones in this table, taken by TCRdb from immuneACCESS, are in-frame only. Not every clone is retained; where verified, under half of the shortfall comes from an unresolved V gene, and the cause of the rest is unknown. Within this sample are tens of thousands of clones, with about 92% of them counted one time only. In total, the top ten clones hold 1.5% to 2% of the sample. The sample in question was CD4+ or CD8+ T cells sorted from blood, obtained in a trial of the OX40 agonist ivuxolimab. The source is an adult with an advanced solid tumor such as melanoma, head and neck, liver or kidney cancer.

The rearrangement uses TRBV10-3 and TRBJ1-2; perhaps TRBD1 as D (6 bases). Germline CDR1 ENHRY, CDR2 SYGVKD. The V gene lost 3 bases and the J gene lost 8 bases, with 10 bases spanning the gap. The CDR3 consists of 12 residues. The CDR3 sequence is CAISDGGQGYTF. CDR3 nucleotide sequence: TGTGCCATCAGTGACGGGGGGCAAGGCTACACCTTC.

The J gene is TRBJ1-1, the V gene TRBV19; 12 bases agree with TRBD1. The CDR3 spans 16 residues. Germline-derived CDR1 and CDR2 are LNHDA and SQIVND (reference sequence). The V gene end was trimmed by 5 bases and the J gene end by 3 bases; junction bases not matched to a gene: 7. The CDR3 nucleotides are TGTGCCAGTAGTGGGGGACAGGGGGCGCGAGACACTGAAGCTTTCTTT. Its translation: CASSGGQGARDTEAFF.

This clone was seen a single time. This chain uses TRBV5-1 with TRBJ2-1; D is ambiguous. Germline CDR1 and CDR2: SGHRS and YFSETQ. The CDR3 runs 14 residues. Deletions cut 3 bases from V and 6 bases from J, with 13 bases between. CDR3 protein: CASSSRPGVNEQFF. CDR3 nucleotide sequence: TGCGCCAGCAGCTCGAGGCCTGGGGTCAATGAGCAGTTCTTC.

The chain recombines TRBV29-1 with TRBJ2-7, with 8 bases fitting TRBD1. This CDR3 is 12 amino acids long. Germline V gene data show CDR1 as SQVTM and CDR2 as ANQGSEA. V shed 7 bases and J 1 base; nucleotides not matched to a gene: 3. CDR3 in DNA: TGCAGCGCTCGGGACAGGTCCTACGAGCAGTACTTC. Its protein is CSARDRSYEQYF.

V and J are TRBV7-2 and TRBJ1-2; 9 positions agree with TRBD1. Germline V CDR1 and CDR2: SGHTA, FQGNSA. V was pared by 7 bases and J by 7 bases, with 13 bases of the junction left unmatched. This CDR3 is 15 amino acids long. This CDR3 is CASTRPEGQGVGYTF. The CDR3, as DNA: TGTGCCAGCACGCGCCCCGAGGGACAGGGAGTTGGCTACACCTTC.

V and J are TRBV18 and TRBJ2-7, with TRBD2 as a possible D gene (6 bases). The ends were cut back, 4 bases at V and 5 bases at J, with 9 bases in the middle. The CDR3 has 12 amino acids. Germline values: CDR1 KGHSH, CDR2 LQKENI. The CDR3 DNA sequence: TGTGCCAGCTCACTGGAGGGGCACGAGCAGTACTTC. It codes for CASSLEGHEQYF.

The CDR3 nucleotides are TGTGCCAGCAGCACCGCGGGGACTGCCAACTACGAGCAGTACTTC. It specifies CASSTAGTANYEQYF. The chain recombines TRBV7-2 with TRBJ2-7; D is perhaps TRBD2 (6 bases). Trimming shortened V by 5 bases and J by 3 bases, and 17 bases separated the two germline ends. The CDR3 is made up of 15 amino acids. CDR1 SGHTA and CDR2 FQGNSA come from the germline V gene.

V gene TRBV10-1 combines with J gene TRBJ2-3; 7 nucleotides align to TRBD1. Per germline, CDR1 WNHNN and CDR2 SYGVQD (reference sequence). The trim removed 6 bases at V and 3 bases at J, leaving 9 bases unmatched. CDR3 length equals 15 residues. The CDR3 bases are TGCGCCAGCAGGGAAGGTGGCAGGGGGACAGATACGCAGTATTTT. Its translation: CASREGGRGTDTQYF.

The V call is TRBV2, the J call TRBJ2-3, with TRBD1 identical over 7 bases. After removal of 1 base from V and 7 bases from J, the junction contained 8 bases not matched to a gene. In germline, CDR1 is SNHLY, CDR2 FYNNEI. The CDR3 runs to 15 residues. The DNA for the CDR3 is TGTGCCAGCAGTGAAGGGGGGACAGTTATTAATACGCAGTATTTT. Translating gives CASSEGGTVINTQYF.

V usage is TRBV4-1 and J usage is TRBJ1-5, with D hard to call. The germline V gene has CDR1 MGHRA and CDR2 YSYEKL. The CDR3 runs to 12 residues. The V end was cut by 1 base, the J end by 7 bases, with 5 bases between. The CDR3 sequence: CASSQVGQPQHF. The CDR3 bases are TGCGCCAGCAGCCAAGTCGGCCAGCCCCAGCATTTT.

This sequence joins TRBV5-1 and TRBJ1-2; 8 positions agree with TRBD1. Germline loops: CDR1 SGHRS, CDR2 YFSETQ. V was pared by 5 bases and J by 8 bases, with 17 bases of the junction left unmatched. The CDR3 runs to 16 residues. The CDR3 loop reads CASRTETGQVFAGYTF. The CDR3 DNA is TGCGCCAGCAGAACGGAAACGGGACAGGTCTTTGCGGGCTACACCTTC.

The V call is TRBV4-2, the J call TRBJ1-3; the D gene is possibly TRBD1 (5 bases). The germline CDR1 and CDR2 sequences are LGHNA and YNFKEQ. The length of the CDR3 is 15 residues. V shed 0 bases and J shed 3 bases, with 9 bases lying between them. The DNA for the CDR3 is TGTGCCAGCAGCCAAGAGGGGACTGATGGAAACACCATATATTTT. Its translation is CASSQEGTDGNTIYF.

Concerning this clone itself: The same CDR3 is also encoded by other DNA sequences in this sample. This rearrangement joins TRBV5-4 to TRBJ2-1; the D gene is possibly TRBD2 (6 bases). Germline V lookup: CDR1 SGHNT, CDR2 YYREEE (reference sequence). With 3 bases removed from V and 6 bases from J, the gap between germline ends came to 13 bases. The CDR3 is 14 amino acids. The DNA for the CDR3 is TGTGCCAGCAGCTCCGGGACTCCAGGCAATGAGCAGTTCTTC. It encodes CASSSGTPGNEQFF.

This rearrangement joins TRBV18 to TRBJ1-6; tentatively, D is TRBD1 (5 bases). The CDR3 length is 17 residues. The V and J ends lost 5 bases and 0 bases respectively, with 14 bases between them. Germline V gives CDR1 KGHSH, CDR2 LQKENI. The CDR3 DNA is TGTGCCAGCTCAACCGGGAGTGGGACCTCCTATAATTCACCCCTCCACTTT. This translates into CASSTGSGTSYNSPLHF. The complete variable domain, with remaining parts taken from reference TRBV18 and TRBJ1-6, reads NAGVMQNPRHLVRRRGQEARLRCSPMKGHSHVYWYRQLPEEGLKFMVYLQKENIIDESGMPKERFSAEFPKEGPSILRIQQVVRGDSAAYFCASSTGSGTSYNSPLHFGNGTRLTVT.

V and J are TRBV2 and TRBJ2-3, with D uncertain. The germline CDR1 and CDR2 sequences are SNHLY and FYNNEI. V shed 8 bases and J shed 4 bases, with 10 bases lying between them. The CDR3 totals 12 residues. CDR3: CASASPADTQYF. CDR3 sequence (DNA): TGTGCCAGCGCATCCCCGGCAGATACGCAGTATTTT.

This chain joins TRBV6-1 and TRBJ2-7; no firm D call. The CDR3 length is 13 residues. The germline CDR1 and CDR2 sequences are MNHNS and SASEGT. V lost 7 bases and J lost 1, with 11 bases in between. The CDR3 sequence: CASTNPPSYEQYF. In DNA form, the CDR3 reads TGTGCCAGCACCAACCCTCCATCCTACGAGCAGTACTTC.

The chain uses TRBV10-3 and TRBJ2-3; 7 bases fit TRBD2. The CDR3 totals 17 residues. The V gene end was trimmed by 0 bases and the J gene end by 4 bases; junction bases not matched to a gene: 10. CDR1 ENHRY and CDR2 SYGVKD come from the germline V gene. Written as DNA, the CDR3 is TGTGCCATCAGTGAGTCCGCCCTAGCGGTGGGGGCAGATACGCAGTATTTT. Protein product: CAISESALAVGADTQYF.

CDR3 loop: CASSLTAPGQQPQHF. DNA for the CDR3: TGTGCCAGCAGCCTGACAGCCCCCGGTCAACAGCCCCAGCATTTT. V gene TRBV28 combines with J gene TRBJ1-5; tentative D call: TRBD1 (5 bases). Germline CDR1 is MDHEN and CDR2 is SYDVKM. There are 15 residues in the CDR3. Trimming pared 6 bases from V and 7 bases from J, leaving 19 bases between.

V usage is TRBV1 and J usage is TRBJ2-3; the D segment call TRBD2 is taken from the table without a DNA check. TRBV1 is noted as a pseudogene. CDR3 length equals 16 residues. CDR3 in DNA: TGCACCAGCAGCCAAGCCCCTAGCGGGAGGCGTGATACGCAGTATTTT. Its protein is CTSSQAPSGRRDTQYF.

This clone was recorded once. The CDR3 DNA reads TGTGCCAGCTCACCGAGGACCGGGGAGCTGTTTTTT. This translates into CASSPRTGELFF. V gene TRBV18 combines with J gene TRBJ2-2; D is undetermined. Trimming removed 3 bases at V and 5 bases at J, with 4 bases between. Germline assignment: CDR1 KGHSH and CDR2 LQKENI. The CDR3 contains 12 residues.

The J gene is TRBJ1-1, the V gene TRBV29-1; TRBD1 matches 9 bases. The CDR3 contains 15 residues. The J segment lost 0 bases and the V segment lost 5 bases, leaving 7 bases of the junction unmatched. Germline values: CDR1 SQVTM, CDR2 ANQGSEA. This chain's CDR3 is CSVSRTGAMNTEAFF. Here the CDR3 DNA reads TGCAGCGTTTCACGGACAGGGGCTATGAACACTGAAGCTTTCTTT.